This T cell receptor (beta chain) was profiled in a study of breast tumors, draining lymph nodes, adjacent tissues (dated by TCRdb to 2015 to 2016). Describing the broader study: In breast cancer patients, the study compared the TCR beta repertoires of tumor, adjacent nontumor tissue and axillary lymph nodes. The study was designed to assess the relationships and possible T-cell exchange between tumor, surrounding tissue and draining lymph node repertoires in human breast cancer.

The CDR3 holds 13 amino acids from the cysteine to the phenylalanine. Of all the DNA, just the CDR3 is kept, 39 bases in frame from base 1. Ends trimmed: V by 6 bases, J by 4 bases; bases unmatched to a gene: 3. From the germline V gene, CDR1 is SGHVS and CDR2 is FNYEAQ. The full study reports these points: In luminal-like breast cancer, tumor and nontumor tissue repertoires resembled each other significantly more than in basal-like breast cancer. The data were considered consistent with the idea that most tumor T cells come from the lymph node and then expand in tumor tissue. Tumors showed preferential V and J gene usage, and their T-cell repertoire diversity fell below that of lymph nodes yet above that of nontumor tissue. The conclusion that tumor T cells originate in lymph nodes was presented as consistent with a hypothesis rather than as directly demonstrated.

Lymph node samples came from the axillary draining lymph nodes of breast cancer patients. At least ten counts were recorded for this clonotype. The antigen it binds to is not known. No quality values exist for individual bases; no much larger clone is one base distant. The sequencing machine was an Illumina HiSeq 2000. Multiplex PCR amplification was used to generate the TCR beta chain libraries. The amplified TCR beta chain products were analyzed by high-throughput sequencing. In TCRdb, the public reads were trimmed at Q25 with fastp and aligned with MiXCR, with productive beta chains retained. Every entry covers one CDR3 protein and lists the most common genes and DNA from its rows. For this sample the table gives approximately 210,000 distinct CDR3 sequences, of which roughly 32% were detected only once. The ten largest account for roughly 1.5% of the sample.

The TCR comes from a female donor with breast cancer. Some clones in this sample may be carry-over from other donors' samples. The sample consisted of axillary lymph node tissue. Rearrangement joined TRBV7-6 to TRBJ1-3, with 7 bases in between that match TRBD1. Read as DNA, the sequence is TGTGCCAGCAGAACAGGGGCGGGAAACACCATATATTTT. Protein translation: CASRTGAGNTIYF.